The 20 T cell receptor beta chains below all came from one sample that was sequenced in a study of regulatory T cells in long-lasting Graves disease. Stated time point: newly diagnosed GD, antithyroid drugs for less than 3 months. RNA isolated from PBMCs was used to make the TCR library. CDR3-region Arm-PCR and iRepertoire HTBI primers produced the TCR beta libraries. TCRdb re-called the multiplex PCR reads with MiXCR, one entry per CDR3 protein. This sample has 500,000 or so distinct CDR3 sequences; 15% to 20% occur once, and the top ten carry approximately 12%. The sample was also linked to a second study, of T cells in Graves' hyperthyroidism and ophthalmopathy.

The sample here was peripheral blood mononuclear cells (PBMCs), taken at new diagnosis, from a patient treated with antithyroid drugs. These receptors were collected from a man aged 35 to 55 with Graves disease.

A few counts support this clonotype. The chain combines TRBV5-1 with TRBJ2-7, with D uncertain. CDR1 and CDR2 from the germline V gene are SGHRS and YFSETQ. This CDR3 contains 13 residues. V was trimmed by 0 bases and J by 4 bases, leaving 8 bases between them. In DNA form, the CDR3 reads TGCGCCAGCAGCTTGGCCAAAGTGTACGAGCAGTACTTC. It codes for CASSLAKVYEQYF.

This clonotype appeared many times. This CDR3 reads CASSEYSGVSYEQYF. CDR3 sequence (DNA): TGTGCCAGCAGTGAATACTCCGGTGTGTCCTACGAGCAGTACTTC. The rearrangement uses TRBV2 and TRBJ2-7; no reliable D call. CDR1 is SNHLY and CDR2 is FYNNEI in the germline V gene. V was pared by 2 bases and J by 1 base, with 12 bases between. There are 15 residues in the CDR3. Filled out from reference TRBV2 and TRBJ2-7, the complete variable domain reads EPEVTQTPSHQVTQMGQEVILRCVPISNHLYFYWYRQILGQKVEFLVSFYNNEISEKSEIFDDQFSVERPDGSNFTLKIRSTKLEDSAMYFCASSEYSGVSYEQYFGPGTRLTVT.

The table lists this clonotype with many counts. The rearrangement uses TRBV28 and TRBJ1-4; D not certain. Trimming shortened V by 2 bases and J by 4 bases, and 11 bases separated the two germline ends. The CDR3 has 15 residues. Germline CDR1 is MDHEN and CDR2 is SYDVKM. CDR3 in amino acids: CASSLRAAFNEKLFF. The CDR3 DNA is TGTGCCAGCAGTTTAAGGGCGGCCTTTAATGAAAAACTGTTTTTT.

This clonotype was recorded at least ten times. This chain joins TRBV3-1 and TRBJ1-1, with TRBD1 matching over 8 bases. The V and J ends lost 3 bases and 1 base, in that order; junction bases with no gene match: 4. The CDR3 contains 15 residues. The germline gives CDR1 LGHDT, CDR2 YNNKEL (reference sequence). Here the CDR3 DNA reads TGTGCCAGCAGCCAGCAGACAGGGGAGAACACTGAAGCTTTCTTT. Protein sequence: CASSQQTGENTEAFF.

This clonotype was counted between two and nine times. The chain joins TRBV12-5 to TRBJ1-2, with 10 bases aligning to TRBD1. The CDR3 consists of 14 residues. With V trimmed by 4 bases and J by 4 bases, 3 bases remained unmatched. Looked up from germline, CDR1 is LGHNT and CDR2 is FRNRAP. CDR3 loop: CASGWTGGSYGYTF. The CDR3 DNA reads as TGTGCTAGTGGTTGGACAGGGGGGTCCTATGGCTACACCTTC.

At least ten counts were recorded for this clonotype. The CDR3 is CASSQDRRTGGQYF. Written as DNA, the CDR3 is TGTGCCAGCAGCCAAGATCGCCGAACGGGGGGGCAGTACTTC. This rearrangement joins TRBV3-1 to TRBJ2-7; 7 nucleotides agree with TRBD2. In germline, CDR1 is LGHDT, CDR2 YNNKEL (reference sequence). This CDR3 has 14 residues. V lost 0 bases and J lost 9; bases outside the gene matches: 8.

This clonotype has a count of ten or more. The chain joins TRBV7-8 to TRBJ2-7; TRBD2 aligns across 8 bases. V lost 1 base and J lost 6; bases outside the gene matches: 5. The CDR3 totals 14 residues. Germline V gives CDR1 SGHVS, CDR2 FQNEAQ. DNA for the CDR3: TGTGCCAGCAGCTTAGGGCCGGGGACTAGCGAGCAGTACTTC. This encodes CASSLGPGTSEQYF.

The V gene is TRBV5-1, the J gene TRBJ2-7, with 9 bases lining up with TRBD2. CDR3 length equals 15 residues. Germline lookup yields CDR1 SGHRS and CDR2 YFSETQ. The V gene end was trimmed by 2 bases and the J gene end by 2 bases; junction bases not matched to a gene: 5. CDR3 amino acids: CASSFPTSGTYEQYF. CDR3 nucleotides: TGCGCCAGCAGCTTCCCGACTAGCGGAACCTACGAGCAGTACTTC.

This clonotype has at least ten counts. This rearrangement joins TRBV3-1 to TRBJ2-1; 11 nucleotides match TRBD2. V shed 2 bases and J 7 bases; nucleotides not matched to a gene: 16. The CDR3 extends over 19 amino acids. The germline V gene encodes CDR1 LGHDT and CDR2 YNNKEL (reference sequence). This CDR3 reads CASSQRAGKTSGNFNEQFF. For the CDR3, the DNA is TGTGCCAGCAGCCAAAGGGCGGGGAAGACTAGCGGGAATTTTAATGAGCAGTTCTTC.

In its sample, this clonotype was seen many times. This rearrangement joins TRBV30 to TRBJ2-7; a weak D match, TRBD1 (5 bases). Germline CDR1 reads GTSNPN; CDR2 reads SVGIG (reference sequence). This CDR3 has 14 residues. The V end was cut by 0 bases, the J end by 0 bases, with 9 bases between. The chain's CDR3 is CAWSVLQGSYEQYF. CDR3 sequence (DNA): TGTGCCTGGAGTGTTCTTCAGGGCTCCTACGAGCAGTACTTC.

This clonotype showed up just once. The rearrangement uses TRBV28 and TRBJ2-1; the match to TRBD2 covers 16 bases. This CDR3 is built from 18 residues. V lost 4 bases, J lost 3 bases, and 6 bases stayed unmatched. CDR1 is MDHEN and CDR2 is SYDVKM in the germline V gene. Written as DNA, the CDR3 is TGTGCCAGCAGTTCCGGGACTAGCGGGGGGGCCTACTACAATGAGCAGTTCTTC. As protein: CASSSGTSGGAYYNEQFF.

At least ten counts were recorded for this clonotype. The chain joins TRBV11-2 to TRBJ1-1, with D unclear. V was clipped by 5 bases and J by 0 bases, with 16 bases between them. Germline V gene sequence: CDR1 SGHAT, CDR2 FQNNGV. The CDR3 covers 16 residues. CDR3 nucleotide sequence: TGTGCCAGCAGCCCATTGAATTGGAGACTGAACACTGAAGCTTTCTTT. It encodes CASSPLNWRLNTEAFF.

This clonotype was seen at least ten times. This rearrangement joins TRBV6-1 to TRBJ2-7; D is unclear. CDR3 length: 14 amino acids. Germline V gives CDR1 MNHNS, CDR2 SASEGT. V lost 8 bases to trimming and J lost 2 bases, with 16 bases between them. CDR3 region: CASGPRRKPYEQYF. CDR3 DNA sequence: TGTGCCAGCGGCCCAAGGAGAAAACCCTACGAGCAGTACTTC.

The rearrangement uses TRBV5-1 and TRBJ1-3; D might be TRBD1 (5 bases). This CDR3 has 16 residues. Looked up from germline, CDR1 is SGHRS and CDR2 is YFSETQ. V lost 1 base and J 0 bases, leaving 11 bases between the germline ends. The CDR3, as DNA: TGCGCCAGCAGCTTGTCGGGGGACCCCTCTGGAAACACCATATATTTT. It is translated as CASSLSGDPSGNTIYF.

This clonotype was detected ten times or more. The gene calls are TRBV9 and TRBJ1-5, with TRBD1 identical over 8 bases. V was pared by 0 bases and J by 4 bases, with 3 bases of the junction left unmatched. CDR1 and CDR2 from the germline V gene are SGDLS and YYNGEE. The CDR3 length is 15 residues. CDR3 DNA sequence: TGTGCCAGCAGCGTAGACGGACAGGGAAATCAGCCCCAGCATTTT. As protein: CASSVDGQGNQPQHF.

About this clonotype: Since a much larger clone is just one base distant, this may be a read error. The chain employs TRBV20-1 and TRBJ2-7; the D gene is possibly TRBD2 (5 bases). Germline loops: CDR1 DFQATT, CDR2 SNEGSKA (reference sequence). CDR3 length: 12 amino acids. Trimming took off 4 bases at V and 7 bases at J, with 14 bases between the two ends. CDR3 bases: TGCAGTGCTACTGGACTGAACAATGAGCAGTACTTC. Encoded protein: CSATGLNNEQYF.

There are a few counts of this clonotype. The genes are TRBV28 and TRBJ2-5; 7 nucleotides line up with TRBD1. The CDR3 contains 14 residues. Per the germline V gene, CDR1 is MDHEN and CDR2 is SYDVKM. Trimming removed 8 bases from V and 4 bases from J; junction bases left unmatched: 10. CDR3 residues: CASVRGGNGETQYF. CDR3 nucleotides: TGTGCCAGCGTGAGAGGGGGCAATGGAGAGACCCAGTACTTC.

This clonotype was recorded at least ten times. The genes are TRBV7-3 and TRBJ2-3, with 7 bases identical to TRBD2. Trimming took 4 bases from V and 0 from J; bases not matched to a gene: 7. The CDR3 has 16 residues. Germline V gene sequence: CDR1 SGHTA, CDR2 FQGTGA. The CDR3 spells CASSSRGSGSTDTQYF. DNA for the CDR3: TGTGCCAGCAGCTCACGGGGTAGCGGGAGCACAGATACGCAGTATTTT.

The sample holds many counts of this clonotype. The chain uses TRBV11-2 and TRBJ2-3; 12 bases map to TRBD2. This CDR3 has 16 amino acids. Looked up from germline, CDR1 is SGHAT and CDR2 is FQNNGV. Trimming took 5 bases from V and 2 from J; bases not matched to a gene: 5. CDR3 amino acids: CASSRRTSGITDTQYF. The DNA of the CDR3 is TGTGCCAGCAGCCGACGGACTAGCGGGATCACAGATACGCAGTATTTT.

As regards this clonotype: The conserved closing phenylalanine or tryptophan is absent in this CDR3, likely reflecting a read error. The chain couples TRBV28 to TRBJ2-1; 8 positions agree with TRBD1. Germline lookup yields CDR1 MDHEN and CDR2 SYDVKM. This CDR3 region has 15 residues. V dropped 6 bases and J dropped 7; count of bases not matched to a gene: 11. This CDR3 reads CASSPAGTGDNEQFS. For the CDR3, the DNA is TGTGCCAGCAGCCCCGCTGGGACAGGTGATAATGAGCAGTTCTCC.